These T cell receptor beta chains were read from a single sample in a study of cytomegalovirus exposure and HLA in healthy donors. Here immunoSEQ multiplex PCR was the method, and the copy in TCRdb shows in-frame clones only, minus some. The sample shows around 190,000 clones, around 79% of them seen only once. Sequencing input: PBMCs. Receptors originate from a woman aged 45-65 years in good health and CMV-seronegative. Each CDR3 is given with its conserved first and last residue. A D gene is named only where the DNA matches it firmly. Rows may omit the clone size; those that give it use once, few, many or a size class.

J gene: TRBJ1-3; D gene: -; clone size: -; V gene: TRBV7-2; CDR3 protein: CASSTHPSGVNSGNTIYF; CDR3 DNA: TGTGCCAGCAGCACACACCCCTCAGGGGTCAATTCTGGAAACACCATATATTTT
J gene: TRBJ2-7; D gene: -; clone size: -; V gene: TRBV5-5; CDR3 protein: CASSLVDTYEQYF; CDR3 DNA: TGTGCCAGCAGCTTGGTGGACACCTACGAGCAGTACTTC
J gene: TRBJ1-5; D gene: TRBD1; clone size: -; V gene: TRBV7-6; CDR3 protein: CASSLGTGGGINQPQHF; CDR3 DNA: TGTGCCAGCAGCCTGGGGACAGGAGGAGGGATAAATCAGCCCCAGCATTTT
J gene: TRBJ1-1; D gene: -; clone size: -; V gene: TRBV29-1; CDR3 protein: CSATTGAGTEAFF; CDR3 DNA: TGCAGCGCTACCACAGGAGCTGGGACTGAAGCTTTCTTT
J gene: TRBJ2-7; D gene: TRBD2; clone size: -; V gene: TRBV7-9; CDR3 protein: CSSRVAGGYPYEQYF; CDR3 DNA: TGTTCCAGCAGGGTAGCGGGGGGCTATCCCTACGAGCAGTACTTC
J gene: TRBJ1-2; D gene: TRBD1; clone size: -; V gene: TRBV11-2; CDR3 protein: CASSPTPDRVDYGYTF; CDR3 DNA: TGTGCCAGCAGCCCCACACCAGACAGGGTCGACTATGGCTACACCTTC
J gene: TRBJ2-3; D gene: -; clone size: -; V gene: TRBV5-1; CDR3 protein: CASEAEDTQYF; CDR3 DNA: TGCGCCAGTGAGGCCGAAGATACGCAGTATTTT
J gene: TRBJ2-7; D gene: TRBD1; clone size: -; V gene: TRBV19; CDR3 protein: CASSTGQGDRRSYEQYF; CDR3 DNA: TGTGCCAGTAGCACAGGACAGGGAGATAGACGCTCCTACGAGCAGTACTTC
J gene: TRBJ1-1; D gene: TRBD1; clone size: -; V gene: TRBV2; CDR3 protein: CASSVSADRVNTEAFF; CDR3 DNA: TGTGCCAGCAGTGTATCGGCGGACAGGGTGAACACTGAAGCTTTCTTT
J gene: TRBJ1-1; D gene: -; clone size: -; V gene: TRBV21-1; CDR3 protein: CASSKDHRAQIGTEAFF; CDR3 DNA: TGTGCCAGCAGCAAAGACCACAGGGCTCAGATCGGAACTGAAGCTTTCTTT
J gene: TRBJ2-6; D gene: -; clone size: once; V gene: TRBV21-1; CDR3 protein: CASSGWTGGTPGANVLTF; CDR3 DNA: TGTGCCAGCAGCGGATGGACAGGGGGAACGCCTGGGGCCAACGTCCTGACTTTC
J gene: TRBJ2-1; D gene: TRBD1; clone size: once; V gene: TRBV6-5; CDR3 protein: CASSLGTGGHEQFF; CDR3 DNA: TGTGCCAGCAGTTTGGGGACAGGGGGCCATGAGCAGTTCTTC
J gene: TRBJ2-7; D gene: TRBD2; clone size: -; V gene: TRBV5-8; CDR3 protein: CASSPRTSGNYEQYF; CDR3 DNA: TGTGCCAGCAGCCCTCGGACTAGCGGGAACTACGAGCAGTACTTC
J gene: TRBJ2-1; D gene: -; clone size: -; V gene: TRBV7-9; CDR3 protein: CASSYQDSNEQFF; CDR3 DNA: TGTGCCAGCAGCTACCAAGACAGCAATGAGCAGTTCTTC
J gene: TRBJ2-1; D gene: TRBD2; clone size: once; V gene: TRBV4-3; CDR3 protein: CASSQGLAAYNEQFF; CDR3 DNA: TGCGCCAGCAGCCAAGGACTAGCGGCGTACAATGAGCAGTTCTTC
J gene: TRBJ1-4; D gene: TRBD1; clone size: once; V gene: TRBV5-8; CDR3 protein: CASSTLWTGLSEKLFF; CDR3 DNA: TGTGCCAGCAGCACACTTTGGACAGGGCTCTCCGAAAAACTGTTTTTT
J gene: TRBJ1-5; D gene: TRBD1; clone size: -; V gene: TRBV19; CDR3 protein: CASRDRGRGNQPQHF; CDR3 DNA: TGTGCCAGTAGGGACAGGGGTAGGGGCAATCAGCCCCAGCATTTT
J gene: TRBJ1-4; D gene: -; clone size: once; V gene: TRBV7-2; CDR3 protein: CASSRDPANEKLFF; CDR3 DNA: TGTGCCAGCAGCCGGGATCCAGCTAATGAAAAACTGTTTTTT
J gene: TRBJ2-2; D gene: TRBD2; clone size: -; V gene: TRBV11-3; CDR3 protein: CASSSPSGTGTGELFF; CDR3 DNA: TGTGCCAGCAGCTCCCCTAGCGGGACGGGCACCGGGGAGCTGTTTTTT
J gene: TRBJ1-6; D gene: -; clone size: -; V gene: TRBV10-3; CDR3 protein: CAISESTVGSEPWSSYNSPLHF; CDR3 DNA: TGTGCCATCAGTGAGTCGACGGTTGGGAGCGAGCCCTGGAGCTCCTATAATTCACCCCTCCACTTT
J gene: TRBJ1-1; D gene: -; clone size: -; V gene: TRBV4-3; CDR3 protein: CASSQEWALRDTEAFF; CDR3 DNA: TGCGCCAGCAGCCAAGAGTGGGCCCTAAGAGACACTGAAGCTTTCTTT
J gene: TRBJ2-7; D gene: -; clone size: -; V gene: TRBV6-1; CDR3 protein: CASSTAGTSYEQYF; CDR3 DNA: TGTGCCAGCAGCACAGCGGGTACCTCCTACGAGCAGTACTTC
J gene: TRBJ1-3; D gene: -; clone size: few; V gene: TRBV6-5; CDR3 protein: CASSGIGGSGNTIYF; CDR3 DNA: TGTGCCAGCAGTGGGATTGGGGGGAGTGGAAACACCATATATTTT
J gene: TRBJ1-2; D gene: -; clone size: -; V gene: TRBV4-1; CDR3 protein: CASSQGDVRGDYGYTF; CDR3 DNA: TGCGCCAGCAGCCAAGGAGATGTCCGAGGTGACTATGGCTACACCTTC
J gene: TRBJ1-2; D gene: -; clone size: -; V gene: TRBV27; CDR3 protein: CASSLNGGGGYTF; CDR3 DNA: TGTGCCAGCAGTTTAAATGGGGGCGGTGGCTACACCTTC
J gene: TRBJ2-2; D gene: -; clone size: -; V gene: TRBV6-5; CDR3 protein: CASRHNRAAGELFF; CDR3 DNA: TGTGCCAGCAGGCACAACAGGGCGGCCGGGGAGCTGTTTTTT
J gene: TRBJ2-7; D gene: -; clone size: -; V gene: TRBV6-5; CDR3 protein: CATALAPSAYEQYF; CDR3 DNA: TGTGCCACCGCCCTAGCGCCGAGCGCCTACGAGCAGTACTTC
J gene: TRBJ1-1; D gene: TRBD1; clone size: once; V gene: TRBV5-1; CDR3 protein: CASRPGTGQNTEAFF; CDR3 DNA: TGCGCCAGCAGGCCCGGGACAGGGCAGAACACTGAAGCTTTCTTT
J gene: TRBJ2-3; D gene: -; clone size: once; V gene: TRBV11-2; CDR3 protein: CASSPTTDTQYF; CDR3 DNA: TGTGCCAGCAGCCCGACAACAGATACGCAGTATTTT
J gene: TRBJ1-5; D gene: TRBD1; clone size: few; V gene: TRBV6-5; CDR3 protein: CASTAGGYQPQHF; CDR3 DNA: TGTGCCAGCACCGCAGGGGGATATCAGCCCCAGCATTTT
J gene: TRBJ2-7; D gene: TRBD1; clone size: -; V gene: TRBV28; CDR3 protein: CASRLTGLGEQYF; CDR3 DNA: TGTGCCAGCAGACTGACAGGGCTAGGGGAGCAGTACTTC
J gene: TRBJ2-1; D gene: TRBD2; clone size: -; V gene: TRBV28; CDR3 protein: CASSSRGDYNEQFF; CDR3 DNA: TGTGCCAGCAGTTCCCGGGGGGACTACAATGAGCAGTTCTTC
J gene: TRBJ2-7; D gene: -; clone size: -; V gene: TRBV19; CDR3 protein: CASSGIIDSGYYEQYF; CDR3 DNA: TGTGCCAGTAGTGGTATAATCGACTCCGGTTACTACGAGCAGTACTTC
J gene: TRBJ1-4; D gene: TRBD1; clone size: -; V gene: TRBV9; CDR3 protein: CASSFGDRGEKLFF; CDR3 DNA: TGTGCCAGCAGCTTTGGGGACAGAGGGGAAAAACTGTTTTTT
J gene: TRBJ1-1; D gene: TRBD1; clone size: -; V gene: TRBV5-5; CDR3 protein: CASSPFDRVSEAFF; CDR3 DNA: TGTGCCAGCAGCCCCTTCGACAGGGTGAGTGAAGCTTTCTTT
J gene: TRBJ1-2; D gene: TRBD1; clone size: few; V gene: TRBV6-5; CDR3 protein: CASSSSDRGLDGYTF; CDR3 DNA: TGTGCCAGCAGTTCGTCGGACAGGGGGCTGGACGGCTACACCTTC
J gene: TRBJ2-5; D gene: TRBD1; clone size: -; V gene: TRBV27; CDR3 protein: CASSRRDRGRLQETQYF; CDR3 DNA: TGTGCCAGCAGTCGCCGGGACAGGGGGCGCCTCCAAGAGACCCAGTACTTC
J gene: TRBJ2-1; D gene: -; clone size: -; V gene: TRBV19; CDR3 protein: CASRGRAQYNEQFF; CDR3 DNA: TGTGCCAGTAGGGGCAGAGCCCAATACAATGAGCAGTTCTTC
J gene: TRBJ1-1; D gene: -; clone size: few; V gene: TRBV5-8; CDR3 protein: CASSLGRRSTEAFF; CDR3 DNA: TGTGCCAGCAGCTTGGGCAGGAGGAGTACTGAAGCTTTCTTT
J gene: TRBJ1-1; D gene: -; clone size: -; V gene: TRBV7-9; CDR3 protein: CASSSGRGTEAFF; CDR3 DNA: TGTGCCAGCAGCTCCGGGCGGGGCACTGAAGCTTTCTTT
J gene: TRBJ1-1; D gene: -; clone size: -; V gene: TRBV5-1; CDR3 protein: CASSLDQGGTEAFF; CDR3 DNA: TGCGCCAGCAGCTTGGACCAGGGCGGCACTGAAGCTTTCTTT
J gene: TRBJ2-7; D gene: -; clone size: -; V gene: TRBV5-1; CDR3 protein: CASSLGLGGYEQYF; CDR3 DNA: TGCGCCAGCAGCTTGGGGTTGGGGGGATACGAGCAGTACTTC
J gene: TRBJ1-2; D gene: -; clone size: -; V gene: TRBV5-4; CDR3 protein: CASSLGTGTSYGYTF; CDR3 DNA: TGTGCCAGCAGCTTGGGTACGGGGACAAGTTATGGCTACACCTTC
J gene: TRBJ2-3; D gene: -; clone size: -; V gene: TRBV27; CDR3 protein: CASSSGTQSVTDTQYF; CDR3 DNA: TGTGCCAGCAGTTCAGGGACTCAGAGCGTGACAGATACGCAGTATTTT
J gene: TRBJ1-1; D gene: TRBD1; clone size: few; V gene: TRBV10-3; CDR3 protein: CATSTGGLNTEAFF; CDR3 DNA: TGTGCCACTTCGACAGGGGGCTTGAACACTGAAGCTTTCTTT
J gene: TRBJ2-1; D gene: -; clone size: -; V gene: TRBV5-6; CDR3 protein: CASSLVGRGNEQFF; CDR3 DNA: TGTGCCAGCAGCTTGGTCGGGAGAGGGAATGAGCAGTTCTTC
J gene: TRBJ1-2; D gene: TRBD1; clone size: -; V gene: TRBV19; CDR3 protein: CASTVTGWNYGYTF; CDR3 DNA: TGTGCCAGTACCGTGACAGGGTGGAACTATGGCTACACCTTC
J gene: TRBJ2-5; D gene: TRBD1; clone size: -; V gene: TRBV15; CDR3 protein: CATSRATGVRETQYF; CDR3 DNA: TGTGCCACCAGCAGAGCGACAGGGGTTCGAGAGACCCAGTACTTC
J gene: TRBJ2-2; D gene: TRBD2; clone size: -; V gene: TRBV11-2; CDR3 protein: CASSFGTSPLTGELFF; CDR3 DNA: TGTGCCAGCAGCTTCGGGACTAGCCCCCTTACGGGGGAGCTGTTTTTT
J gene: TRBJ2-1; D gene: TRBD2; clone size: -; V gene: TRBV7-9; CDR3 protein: CASSLARLAGFYNEQFF; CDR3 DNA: TGTGCCAGCAGCTTAGCGCGGCTAGCGGGGTTTTACAATGAGCAGTTCTTC
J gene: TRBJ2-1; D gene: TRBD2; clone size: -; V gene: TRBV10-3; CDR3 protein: CAVSGTSGWSSYNEQFF; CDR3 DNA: TGTGCCGTCTCCGGGACTAGCGGGTGGAGCTCCTACAATGAGCAGTTCTTC
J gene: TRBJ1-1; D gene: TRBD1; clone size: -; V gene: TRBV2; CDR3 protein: CAPYLRSPRQGDTEAFF; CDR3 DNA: TGTGCCCCTTACCTCCGTTCTCCTCGACAGGGGGACACTGAAGCTTTCTTT
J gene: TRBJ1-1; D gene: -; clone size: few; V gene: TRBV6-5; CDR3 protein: CAPHLGGTEAFF; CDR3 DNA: TGTGCCCCCCATCTGGGAGGCACTGAAGCTTTCTTT
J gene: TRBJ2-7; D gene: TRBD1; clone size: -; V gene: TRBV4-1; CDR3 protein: CASSQAAGQGYEQYF; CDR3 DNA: TGCGCCAGCAGCCAAGCGGCGGGACAGGGGTACGAGCAGTACTTC
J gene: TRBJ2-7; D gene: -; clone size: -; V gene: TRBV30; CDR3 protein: CAWSKDWLNEQYF; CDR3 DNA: TGTGCCTGGAGTAAGGACTGGCTCAACGAGCAGTACTTC
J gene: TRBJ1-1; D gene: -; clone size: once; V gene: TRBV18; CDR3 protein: CASSPGIEGTEAFF; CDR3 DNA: TGTGCCAGCTCACCAGGTATCGAGGGCACTGAAGCTTTCTTT